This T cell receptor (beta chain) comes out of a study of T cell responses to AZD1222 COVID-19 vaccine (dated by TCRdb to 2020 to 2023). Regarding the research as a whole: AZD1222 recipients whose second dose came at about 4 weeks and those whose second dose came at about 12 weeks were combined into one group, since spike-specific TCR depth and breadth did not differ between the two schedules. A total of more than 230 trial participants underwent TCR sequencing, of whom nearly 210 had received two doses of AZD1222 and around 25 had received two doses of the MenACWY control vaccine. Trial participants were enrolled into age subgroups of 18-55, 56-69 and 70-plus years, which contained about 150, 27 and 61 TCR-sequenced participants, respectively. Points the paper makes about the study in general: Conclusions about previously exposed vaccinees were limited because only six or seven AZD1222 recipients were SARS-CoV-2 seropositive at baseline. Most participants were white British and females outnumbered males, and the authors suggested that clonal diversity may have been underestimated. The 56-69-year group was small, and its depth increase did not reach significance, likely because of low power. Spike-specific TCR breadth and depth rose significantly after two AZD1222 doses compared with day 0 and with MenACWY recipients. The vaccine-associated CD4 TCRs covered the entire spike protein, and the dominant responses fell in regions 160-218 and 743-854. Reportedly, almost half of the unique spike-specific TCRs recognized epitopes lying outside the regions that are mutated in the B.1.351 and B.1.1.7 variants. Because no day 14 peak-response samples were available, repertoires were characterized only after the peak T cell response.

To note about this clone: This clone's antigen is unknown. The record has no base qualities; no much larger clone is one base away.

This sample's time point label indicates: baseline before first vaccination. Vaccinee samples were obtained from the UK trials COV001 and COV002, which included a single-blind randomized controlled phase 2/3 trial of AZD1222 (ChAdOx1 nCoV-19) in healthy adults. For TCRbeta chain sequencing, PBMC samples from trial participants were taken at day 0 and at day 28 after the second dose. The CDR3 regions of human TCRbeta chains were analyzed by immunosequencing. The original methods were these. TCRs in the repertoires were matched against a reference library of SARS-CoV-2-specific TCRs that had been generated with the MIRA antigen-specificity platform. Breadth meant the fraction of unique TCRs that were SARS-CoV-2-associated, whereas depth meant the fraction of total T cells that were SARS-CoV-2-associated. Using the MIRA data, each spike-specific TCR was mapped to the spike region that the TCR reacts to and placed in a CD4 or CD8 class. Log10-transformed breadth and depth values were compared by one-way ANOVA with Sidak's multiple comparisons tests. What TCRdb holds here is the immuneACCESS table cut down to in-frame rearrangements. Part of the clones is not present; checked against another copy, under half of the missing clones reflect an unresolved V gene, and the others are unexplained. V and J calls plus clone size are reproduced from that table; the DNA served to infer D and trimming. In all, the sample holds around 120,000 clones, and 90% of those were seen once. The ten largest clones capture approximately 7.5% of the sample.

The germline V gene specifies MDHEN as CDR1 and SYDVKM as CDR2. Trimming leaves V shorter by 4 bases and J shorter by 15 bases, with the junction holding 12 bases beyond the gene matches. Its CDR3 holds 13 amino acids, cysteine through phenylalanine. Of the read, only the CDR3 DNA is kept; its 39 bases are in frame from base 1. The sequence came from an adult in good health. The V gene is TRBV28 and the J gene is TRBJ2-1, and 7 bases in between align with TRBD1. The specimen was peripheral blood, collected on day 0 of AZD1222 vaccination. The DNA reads TGTGCCAGCAGTTCAGGACAGGCCTCGAGTCCGTTCTTC. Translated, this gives CASSSGQASSPFF. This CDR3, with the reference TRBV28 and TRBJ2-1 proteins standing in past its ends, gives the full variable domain DVKVTQSSRYLVKRTGEKVFLECVQDMDHENMFWYRQDPGLGLRLIYFSYDVKMKEKGDIPEGYSVSREKKERFSLILESASTNQTSMYLCASSSGQASSPFFGPGTRLTVL.